This T cell receptor beta chain was sequenced during a study of Graves' ophthalmopathy and Graves' hyperthyroidism. Study-wide background: Peripheral blood (taken before any treatment) was collected at initial diagnosis.

For donors with ophthalmopathy, the disease showed moderate-to-severe activity, reached CAS ≥3 and NOSPECS ≥4, and had lasted under 3 months. It was on clinical symptoms, serum thyroxine, TRAb, thyroid ultrasound and orbital computed tomography that diagnosis relied. There are many counts of this clonotype. This CDR3 is built from 14 residues. V dropped 1 base and J dropped 6 bases, with 12 bases sitting between them. Germline CDR1 MGHRA, CDR2 YSYEKL. From RNA, the CDR3 regions of TCR beta chains were amplified and sequenced. An opening RT-PCR round employed HTBI primers and preceded a second-round multiplex PCR. TCRdb called the multiplex PCR reads again in MiXCR, with one record for every CDR3 protein. Of 40,000 or so distinct CDR3 sequences in the sample, about 51% were seen once.

The sample consisted of peripheral blood. The chain uses TRBV4-1 and TRBJ1-2; D uncertain. This receptor was obtained from an adult man with Graves' ophthalmopathy. The chain's CDR3 is CASSQVGGVDGYTF. CDR3 sequence (DNA): TGCGCCAGCAGCCAAGTTGGCGGAGTCGATGGCTACACCTTC.